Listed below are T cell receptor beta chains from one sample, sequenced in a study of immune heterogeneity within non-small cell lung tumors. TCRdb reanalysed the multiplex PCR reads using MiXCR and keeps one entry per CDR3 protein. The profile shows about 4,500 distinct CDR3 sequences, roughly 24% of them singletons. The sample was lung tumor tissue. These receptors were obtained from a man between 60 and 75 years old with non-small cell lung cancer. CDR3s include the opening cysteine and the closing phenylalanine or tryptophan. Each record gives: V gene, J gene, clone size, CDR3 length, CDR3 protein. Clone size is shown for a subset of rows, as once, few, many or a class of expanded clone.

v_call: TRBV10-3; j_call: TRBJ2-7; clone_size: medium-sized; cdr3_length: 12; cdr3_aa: CAISEHLYEQYF
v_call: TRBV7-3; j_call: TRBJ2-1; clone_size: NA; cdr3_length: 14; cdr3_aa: CACSKFGTSNEQFF
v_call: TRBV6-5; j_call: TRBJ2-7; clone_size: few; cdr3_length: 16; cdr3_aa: CASSYSRRDPSYEQYF
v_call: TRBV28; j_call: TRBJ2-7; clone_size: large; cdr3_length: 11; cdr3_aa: CASSRFYEQYF
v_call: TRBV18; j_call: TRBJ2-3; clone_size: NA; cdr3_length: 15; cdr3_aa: CASSPGLAGTDTQYF
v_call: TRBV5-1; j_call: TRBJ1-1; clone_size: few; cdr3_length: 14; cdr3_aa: CASSLTGGLAEAFF
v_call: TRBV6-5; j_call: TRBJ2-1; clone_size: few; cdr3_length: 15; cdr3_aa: CASSYGLASNNEQFF
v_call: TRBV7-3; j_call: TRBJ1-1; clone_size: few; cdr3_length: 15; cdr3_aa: CASSAQGQANTEAFF
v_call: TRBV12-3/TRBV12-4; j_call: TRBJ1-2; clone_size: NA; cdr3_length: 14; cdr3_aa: CASSGTGDYYGYTF
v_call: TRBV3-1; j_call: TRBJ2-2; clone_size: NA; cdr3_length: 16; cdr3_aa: CASARLAGGPTGELFF
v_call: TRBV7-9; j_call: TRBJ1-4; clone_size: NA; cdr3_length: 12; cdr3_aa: CASSFVGEKLFF
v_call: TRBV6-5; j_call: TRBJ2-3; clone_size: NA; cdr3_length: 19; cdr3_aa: CASSYSPPGRFSSSDTQYF
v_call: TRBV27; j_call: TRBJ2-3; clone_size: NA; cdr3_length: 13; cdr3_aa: CASRPLYTDTQYF
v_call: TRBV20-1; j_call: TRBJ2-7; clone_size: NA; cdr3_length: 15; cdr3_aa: CSALSGAGGPYEQYF
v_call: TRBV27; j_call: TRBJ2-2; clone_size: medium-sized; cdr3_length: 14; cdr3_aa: CASSFGVNTGELFF
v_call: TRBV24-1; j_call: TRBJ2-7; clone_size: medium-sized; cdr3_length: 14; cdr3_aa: CATSGRGGTYEQYF
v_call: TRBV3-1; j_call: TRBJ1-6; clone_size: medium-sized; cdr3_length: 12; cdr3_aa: CASSQELGTLHF
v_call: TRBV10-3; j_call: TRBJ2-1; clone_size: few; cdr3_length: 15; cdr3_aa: CAISPGQGERNEQFF
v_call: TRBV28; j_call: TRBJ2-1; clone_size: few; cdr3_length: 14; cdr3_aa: CASNQRQVEDEQFF
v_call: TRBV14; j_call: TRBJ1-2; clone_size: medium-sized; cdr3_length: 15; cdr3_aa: CASSQNFRDTYGYTF
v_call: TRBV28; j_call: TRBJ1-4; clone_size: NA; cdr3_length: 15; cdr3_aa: CASSLGQTINEKLFF
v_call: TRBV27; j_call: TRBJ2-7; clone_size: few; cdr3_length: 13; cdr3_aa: CASSSTGSREQYF
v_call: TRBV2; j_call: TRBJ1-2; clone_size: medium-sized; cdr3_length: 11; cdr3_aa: CASRQGDGYTF
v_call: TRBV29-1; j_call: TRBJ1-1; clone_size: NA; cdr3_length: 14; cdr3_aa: CSGEGGQGNTEAFF
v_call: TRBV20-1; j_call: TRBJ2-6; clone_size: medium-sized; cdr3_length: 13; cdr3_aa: CSAPDSGANVLTF
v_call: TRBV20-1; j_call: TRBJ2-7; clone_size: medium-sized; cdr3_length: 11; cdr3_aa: CSAGNRDEQYF
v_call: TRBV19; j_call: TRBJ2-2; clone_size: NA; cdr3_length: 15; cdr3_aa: CASSIDRGNTVELFF
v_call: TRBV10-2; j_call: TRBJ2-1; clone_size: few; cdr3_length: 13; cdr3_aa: CASRKEAVVEQFF
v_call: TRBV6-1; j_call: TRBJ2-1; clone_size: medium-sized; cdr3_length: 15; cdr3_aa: CASSRGTGSYNEQFF
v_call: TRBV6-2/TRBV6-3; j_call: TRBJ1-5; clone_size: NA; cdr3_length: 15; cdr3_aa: CASSPSTGEDQPQHF
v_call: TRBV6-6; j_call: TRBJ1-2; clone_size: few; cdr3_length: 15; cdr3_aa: CASSYLTGGPYGYTF
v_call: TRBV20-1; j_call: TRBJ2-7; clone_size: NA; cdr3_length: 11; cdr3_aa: CSAREFYDLNF
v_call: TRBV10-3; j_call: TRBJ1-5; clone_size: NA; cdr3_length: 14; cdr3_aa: CATGTGYSNQPQHF
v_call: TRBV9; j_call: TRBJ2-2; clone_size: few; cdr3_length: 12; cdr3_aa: CASSVVGGELFF
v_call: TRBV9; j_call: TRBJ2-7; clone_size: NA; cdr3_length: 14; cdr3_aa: CASSARDPSYEQYF
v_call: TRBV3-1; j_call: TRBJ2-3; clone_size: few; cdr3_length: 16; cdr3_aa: CASSQKGGGGRDTQYF
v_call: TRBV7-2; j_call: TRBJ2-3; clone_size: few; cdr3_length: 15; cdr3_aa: CASSLEWGRTDTQYF
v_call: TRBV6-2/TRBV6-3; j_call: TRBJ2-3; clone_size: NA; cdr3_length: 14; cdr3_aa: CASSSGTSADTQYF
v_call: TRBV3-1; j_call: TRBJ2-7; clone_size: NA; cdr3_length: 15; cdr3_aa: CASSQGGTRGAEQYF
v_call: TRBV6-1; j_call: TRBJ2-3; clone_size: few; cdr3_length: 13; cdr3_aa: CASTEGGADTQYF
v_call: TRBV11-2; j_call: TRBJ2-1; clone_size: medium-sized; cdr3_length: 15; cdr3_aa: CASSLFYSSYNEQFF
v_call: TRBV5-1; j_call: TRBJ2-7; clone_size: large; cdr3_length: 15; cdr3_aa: CASSLEREVPYEQYF
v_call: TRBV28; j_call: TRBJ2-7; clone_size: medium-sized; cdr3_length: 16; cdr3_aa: CASSQNLGTGTYEQYF
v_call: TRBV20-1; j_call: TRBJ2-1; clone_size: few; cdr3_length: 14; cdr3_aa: CSALKREGLHEQFF
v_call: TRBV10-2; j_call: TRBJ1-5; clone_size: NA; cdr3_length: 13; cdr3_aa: CASSQGSNQPQHF
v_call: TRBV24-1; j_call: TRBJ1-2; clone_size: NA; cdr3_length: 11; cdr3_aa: CATSGGYGYTF
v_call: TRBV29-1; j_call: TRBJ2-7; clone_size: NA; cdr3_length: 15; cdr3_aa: CSVELPGTEYYEQDF
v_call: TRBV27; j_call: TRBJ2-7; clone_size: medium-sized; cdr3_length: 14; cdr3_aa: CASSFNPRLYEQYF
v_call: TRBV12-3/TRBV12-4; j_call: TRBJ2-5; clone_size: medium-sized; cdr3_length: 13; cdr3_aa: CASSSRLAETQYF
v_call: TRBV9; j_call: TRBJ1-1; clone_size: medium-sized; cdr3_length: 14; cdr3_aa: CASSVVGVWTEAFF
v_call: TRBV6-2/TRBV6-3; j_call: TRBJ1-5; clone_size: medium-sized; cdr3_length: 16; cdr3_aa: CASSYWGRTSNQPQHF
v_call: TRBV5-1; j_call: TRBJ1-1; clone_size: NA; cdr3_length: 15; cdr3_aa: CASSIRAGGSTEAFF
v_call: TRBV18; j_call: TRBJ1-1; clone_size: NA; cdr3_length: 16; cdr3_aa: CASSPQPSPTGTEAFF
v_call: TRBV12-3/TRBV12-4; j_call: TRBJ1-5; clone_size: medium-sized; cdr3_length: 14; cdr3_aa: CASSGQGPNQPQHF
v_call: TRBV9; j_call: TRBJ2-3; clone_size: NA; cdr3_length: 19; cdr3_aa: CASSVLAGGPGVPSDTQYF
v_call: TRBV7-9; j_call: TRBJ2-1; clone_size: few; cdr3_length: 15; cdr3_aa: CASSQRTSGYNEQFF
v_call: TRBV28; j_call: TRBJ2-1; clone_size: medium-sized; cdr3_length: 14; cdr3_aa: CASSPSGTYNEQFF
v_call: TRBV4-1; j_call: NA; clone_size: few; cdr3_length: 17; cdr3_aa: CASSQGGWGGGQETQYF
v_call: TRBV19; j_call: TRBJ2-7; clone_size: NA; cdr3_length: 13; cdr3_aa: CASSIAGVKEQYF
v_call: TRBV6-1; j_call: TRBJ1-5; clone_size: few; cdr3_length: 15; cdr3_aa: CASSELQVGLQPQHF